Detailed here is one T cell receptor (beta chain). Its cognate antigen is unknown. The sample originates from a study of cytomegalovirus exposure and HLA in healthy donors. Study as a whole: Per a later analysis, the roughly 680 first-cohort and 110 or so validation repertoires shared one platform.

Broader study findings: Cytomegalovirus association was assigned to under 200 TCR beta chains. Per published reports, the classifier diagnosed cytomegalovirus status with high specificity and sensitivity.

The germline V gene has CDR1 SGHAT and CDR2 FQNNGV. Trimming took 5 bases from V and 5 from J, leaving 10 bases between them. The CDR3 spans 13 residues. Some clones are missing from TCRdb's copy, which holds only in-frame ones; the method was immunoSEQ multiplex PCR. The data show about 330,000 clones, 86% seen once. Sequencing used PBMCs. V is TRBV11-2 and J is TRBJ1-5; D is possibly TRBD1 (5 bases). The sequence derives from a woman aged 18-29 years in good health and CMV-seronegative. This CDR3 is CASSDSLDQPQHF. CDR3 sequence (DNA): TGTGCCAGCAGCGACAGCCTGGATCAGCCCCAGCATTTT.